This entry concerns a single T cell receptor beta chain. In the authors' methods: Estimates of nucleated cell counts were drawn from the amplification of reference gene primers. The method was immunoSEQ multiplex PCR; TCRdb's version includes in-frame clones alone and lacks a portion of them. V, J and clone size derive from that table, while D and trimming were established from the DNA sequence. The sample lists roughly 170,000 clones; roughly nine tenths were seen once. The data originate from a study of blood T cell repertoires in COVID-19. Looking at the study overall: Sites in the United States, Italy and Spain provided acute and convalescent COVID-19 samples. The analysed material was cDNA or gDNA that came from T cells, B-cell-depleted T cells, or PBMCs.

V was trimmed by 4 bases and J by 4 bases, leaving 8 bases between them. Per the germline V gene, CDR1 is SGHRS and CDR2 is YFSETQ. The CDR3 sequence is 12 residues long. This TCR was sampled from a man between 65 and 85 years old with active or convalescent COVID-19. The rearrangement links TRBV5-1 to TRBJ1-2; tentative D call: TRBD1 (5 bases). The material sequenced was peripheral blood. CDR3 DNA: TGCGCCAGCAGCACGGGACTCTATGGCTACACCTTC. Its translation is CASSTGLYGYTF. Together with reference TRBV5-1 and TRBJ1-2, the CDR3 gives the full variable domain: KAGVTQTPRYLIKTRGQQVTLSCSPISGHRSVSWYQQTPGQGLQFLFEYFSETQRNKGNFPGRFSGRQFSNSRSEMNVSTLELGDSALYLCASSTGLYGYTFGSGTRLTVV.